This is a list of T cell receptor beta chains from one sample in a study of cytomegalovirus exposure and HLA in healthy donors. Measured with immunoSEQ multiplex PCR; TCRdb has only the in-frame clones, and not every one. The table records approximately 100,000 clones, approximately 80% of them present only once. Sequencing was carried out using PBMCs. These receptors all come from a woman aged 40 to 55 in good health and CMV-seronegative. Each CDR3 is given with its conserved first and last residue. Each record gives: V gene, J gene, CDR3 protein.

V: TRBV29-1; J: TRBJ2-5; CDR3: CSVESVTGERSLEYF
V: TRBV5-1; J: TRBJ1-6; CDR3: CASSFRGKDSPLHF
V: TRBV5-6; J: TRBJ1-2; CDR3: CASSLGGVEGYTF
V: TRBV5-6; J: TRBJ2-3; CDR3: CASSLGYISTDTQYF
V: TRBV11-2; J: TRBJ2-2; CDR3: CASSPGGTGATGELFF
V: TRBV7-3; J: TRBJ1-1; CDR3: CASSPGTGGEAFF
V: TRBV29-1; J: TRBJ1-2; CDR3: CSVQNYGYTF
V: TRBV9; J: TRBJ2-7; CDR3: CASSSYVGQGYEQYF
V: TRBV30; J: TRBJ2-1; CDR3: CAWSVRGLAVDEQFF
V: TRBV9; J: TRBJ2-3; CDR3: CASSVMGTGVTDTQYF
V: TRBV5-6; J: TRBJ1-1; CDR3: CASSWLRVKMTEAFF
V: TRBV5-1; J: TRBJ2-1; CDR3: CASSSPAGGYNEQFF
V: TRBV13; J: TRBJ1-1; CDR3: CASSLWGVAGEAFF
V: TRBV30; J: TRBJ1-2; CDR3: CAWSLGGGGYTF
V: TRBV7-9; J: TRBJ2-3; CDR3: CASSLVSGGDTDTQYF
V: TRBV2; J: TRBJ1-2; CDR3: CASLRGYTF
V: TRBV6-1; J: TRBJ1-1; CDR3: CAISPVRRLGTEAFF
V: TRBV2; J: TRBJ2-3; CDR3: CASSPEGRAYTDTQYF
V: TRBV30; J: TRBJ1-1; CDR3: CACLQGLNTEAFF
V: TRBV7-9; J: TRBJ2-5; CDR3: CASSPQGGKSETQYF
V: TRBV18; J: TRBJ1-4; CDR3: CASSPLGGKVGISEKLFF
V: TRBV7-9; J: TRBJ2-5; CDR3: CASSFPPRGGPQETQYF
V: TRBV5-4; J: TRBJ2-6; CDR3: CASSSGQGANGANVLTF
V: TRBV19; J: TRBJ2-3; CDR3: CARGPLGQLGTDTQYF
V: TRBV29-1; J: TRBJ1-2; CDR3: CSVEDPRTDNYGYTF
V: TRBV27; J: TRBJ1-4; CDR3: CASSPQGIATNEKLFF
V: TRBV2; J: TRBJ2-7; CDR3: CASSPGGFLAGSGEQYF
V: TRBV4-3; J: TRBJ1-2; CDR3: CASSQDRVQAYGYTF
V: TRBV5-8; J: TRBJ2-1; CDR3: CASSSNRDKPSYNEQFF
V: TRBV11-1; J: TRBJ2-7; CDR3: CASSLRQGARYEQYF
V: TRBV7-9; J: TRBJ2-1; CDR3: CASRHQGIDEQFF
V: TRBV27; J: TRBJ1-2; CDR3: CASRTQGSGYTF
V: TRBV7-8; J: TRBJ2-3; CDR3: CASSPTSGGFNTDTQYF
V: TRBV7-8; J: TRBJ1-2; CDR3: CASSPRQTGYTF
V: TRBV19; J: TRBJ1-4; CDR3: CASSAWDRGHTTNEKLFF
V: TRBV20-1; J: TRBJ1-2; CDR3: CSARRLDGYTF
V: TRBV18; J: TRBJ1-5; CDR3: CASSQGQGAGNQPQHF
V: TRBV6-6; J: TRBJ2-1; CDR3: CASTPRGSRTSNEQFF
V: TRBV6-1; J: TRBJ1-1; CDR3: CASSGGARVTEAFF
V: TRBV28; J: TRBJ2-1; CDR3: CASKTPGSGVSEQFF
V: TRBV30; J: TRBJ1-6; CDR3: CAWSSGGAFSPLHF
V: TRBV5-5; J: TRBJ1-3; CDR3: CASSRWVQAPSGNTIYF
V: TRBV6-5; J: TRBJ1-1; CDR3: CASRSQGALHTEAFF